This is a list of T cell receptor beta chains from one sample in a study of T cell responses to AZD1222 COVID-19 vaccine. This table comes from immunoSEQ multiplex PCR, and its TCRdb copy is limited to in-frame clones, with some not included. The table has about 130,000 clones, roughly 85% seen once. The sequenced sample was peripheral blood, obtained on day 0 of AZD1222 vaccination. The receptor source for this set is an adult in good health. Each CDR3 is given with its conserved first and last residue. The order of the fields is V gene, D gene, clone size, J gene, CDR3 DNA, CDR3 protein. D genes are given only for firm matches. Size tells how often a clone was seen (once, few, many) or the class of an expanded clone, and some rows leave it out.

>TRBV7-9|NA|NA|TRBJ2-4
TGTGCCAGCAGCCGAGGGGTAGGACGGGGAGATGCCAAAAACATTCAGTACTTC
CASSRGVGRGDAKNIQYF
>TRBV25-1|NA|few|TRBJ1-2
TGTGCCAGCAGTGAATTACTTGATGGCTACACCTTC
CASSELLDGYTF
>TRBV6-2/TRBV6-3|TRBD1|few|TRBJ1-1
TGTGCCAGCAGCCCACGGGACAGGGGGAACACTGAAGCTTTCTTT
CASSPRDRGNTEAFF
>TRBV18|NA|once|TRBJ2-7
TGTGCCAGCTCCCAAATGGGGGAGCAGTACTTC
CASSQMGEQYF
>TRBV7-9|TRBD2|once|TRBJ2-1
TGTGCCAGCAGCTTACCTAGCGGGGATGAGCAGTTCTTC
CASSLPSGDEQFF
>TRBV30|NA|NA|TRBJ1-2
TGTGCCTGGAGTCGGCGGCTGCCAAACTATGGCTACACCTTC
CAWSRRLPNYGYTF
>TRBV4-3|NA|NA|TRBJ2-3
TGCGCCAGCAGCCGAAGGGGCCCTAGCACAGATACGCAGTATTTT
CASSRRGPSTDTQYF
>TRBV5-1|NA|NA|TRBJ2-5
TGCGCCAGCAGCTTCGAGGGCGAGACCCAGTACTTC
CASSFEGETQYF
>TRBV6-4|NA|NA|TRBJ1-1
TGTGCCAGCAGTGAGGCTCTTTTTATGAACACTGAAGCTTTCTTT
CASSEALFMNTEAFF
>TRBV3-1/TRBV3-2|NA|NA|TRBJ1-6
TGTGCCAGCAGCCTCTGGGACCGGCGTAATTCACCCCTCCACTTT
CASSLWDRRNSPLHF
>TRBV12-5|NA|NA|TRBJ1-5
TGTGCTAGTGGTTTGAGGTCACTTCGCGAGTCTAGCAATCAGCCCCAGCATTTT
CASGLRSLRESSNQPQHF
>TRBV21-1|NA|NA|TRBJ2-7
TGTGCCAGCAAAGACCCCCACCGAACCTACGAGCAGTACTTC
CASKDPHRTYEQYF
>TRBV11-2|NA|once|TRBJ1-4
TGTGCCAGCAGCTCCTTTACAGGGAAGGGGGGTAAAAAACTGTTTTTT
CASSSFTGKGGKKLFF
>TRBV7-2|NA|NA|TRBJ1-5
TGTGCCAGCAGCTATGTAGAGCGGAGCAATCAGCCCCAGCATTTT
CASSYVERSNQPQHF
>TRBV28|TRBD1|NA|TRBJ2-7
TGTGCCAGCAGAGACTCGGGACAGGGGGCGAACGAGCAGTACTTC
CASRDSGQGANEQYF
>TRBV27|TRBD2|NA|TRBJ2-4
TGTGCCAGCAGTGCGGGGGTTGCCAAAAACATTCAGTACTTC
CASSAGVAKNIQYF
>TRBV24-1|NA|NA|TRBJ2-5
TGTGCCACCAGTGTGGGGGAGACCCAGTACTTC
CATSVGETQYF
>TRBV5-4|TRBD1|NA|TRBJ2-2
TGTGCCAGCAGCGACAGGGGCGGTAACACCGGGGAGCTGTTTTTT
CASSDRGGNTGELFF
>TRBV27|NA|NA|TRBJ2-1
TGTGCCAGCAGTTCCGGAGGGGGCAATGAGCAGTTCTTC
CASSSGGGNEQFF
>TRBV7-9|NA|NA|TRBJ1-2
TGTGCCAGCAGCCCGCGACAGTCCTATGGCTACACCTTC
CASSPRQSYGYTF
>TRBV29-1|NA|NA|TRBJ2-7
TGCAGCGTTGTACAGGCCTCCTACGAGCAGTACTTC
CSVVQASYEQYF
>TRBV19|NA|many|TRBJ2-1
TGTGCCAGTAGTATTATGGCTCGCGGGAAGTACAATGAGCAGTTCTTC
CASSIMARGKYNEQFF
>TRBV18|NA|NA|TRBJ1-4
TGTGCCAGCTCACCACAGGGAAACCCTAATGAAAAACTGTTTTTT
CASSPQGNPNEKLFF
>TRBV5-1|TRBD1|NA|TRBJ1-2
TGCGCCAGCAGCTTGGAGGGACAGGGGAGCTACACCTTC
CASSLEGQGSYTF
>TRBV19|NA|NA|TRBJ1-5
TGTGCCAGTAGTATCTCCCGAAGGGCTGGTCAGCCCCAGCATTTT
CASSISRRAGQPQHF
>TRBV30|TRBD2|NA|TRBJ2-2
TGTGCCTGGAAGGGACTACAGAACACCGGGGAGCTGTTTTTT
CAWKGLQNTGELFF
>TRBV2|NA|NA|TRBJ2-7
TGTGCCAGCAGTGAGGGAAGCGAGCAGTACTTC
CASSEGSEQYF
>TRBV5-5|NA|NA|TRBJ1-1
TGTGCCAGCAGCTTGCGATCTCAGGAAGACACTGAAGCTTTCTTT
CASSLRSQEDTEAFF
>TRBV18|NA|NA|TRBJ2-1
TGTGCCAGCTCACTAAGGGCAGCCGATGAGCAGTTCTTC
CASSLRAADEQFF
>TRBV2|TRBD1|NA|TRBJ1-2
TGTGCCAGCACTGGGGACAGGACTTTC
CASTGDRTF
>TRBV6-1|TRBD1|few|TRBJ1-1
TGTGCCAGCACTATACCCAGGGGGCAGTTAGCTTTCTTT
CASTIPRGQLAFF
>TRBV3-1/TRBV3-2|NA|NA|TRBJ1-4
TGTGCCAGCAGCCAAGATTCAGGGTATACAGAAAAACTGTTTTTT
CASSQDSGYTEKLFF
>TRBV11-2|TRBD1|NA|TRBJ2-3
TGTGCCAGCAGTACTCCGGGACAGGGAGGTACAGATACGCAGTATTTT
CASSTPGQGGTDTQYF
>TRBV7-2|NA|NA|TRBJ1-6
TGTGCCAGCAGCCCCCGCCACGATAATTCACCCCTCCACTTT
CASSPRHDNSPLHF
>TRBV9|TRBD2|NA|TRBJ2-1
TGTGCCAGCAGCCCAGATGGGGCCGGGACTAGCGGGAGGGGGAGGTTCTTC
CASSPDGAGTSGRGRFF
>TRBV5-4|NA|NA|TRBJ2-5
TGTGCCAGCAGCTTGTCGAGGGGTGGTGAGACCCAGTACTTC
CASSLSRGGETQYF
>TRBV19|NA|NA|TRBJ2-2
TGTGCCAGCTGCCCCAACCGTATGAACACCGGGGAGCTGTTTTTT
CASCPNRMNTGELFF
>TRBV30|NA|NA|TRBJ1-2
TGTGCCTGGAGTGTAATTCCCGCTAACTATGGCTACACCTTC
CAWSVIPANYGYTF
>TRBV6-5|TRBD1|NA|TRBJ1-3
TGTGCCAGCAGCCGGACAGGCTCTGGAAACACCATATATTTT
CASSRTGSGNTIYF
>TRBV12-3/TRBV12-4|NA|NA|TRBJ1-5
TGTGCCAGCAGTCCGCCTTATCAGCCCCAGCATTTT
CASSPPYQPQHF
>TRBV4-1|TRBD2|NA|TRBJ2-3
TGCGCCAGCAGCCCAGGGCAACTAGCGGCTAGCACAGATACGCAGTATTTT
CASSPGQLAASTDTQYF
>TRBV19|TRBD1|NA|TRBJ1-5
TGTGCCAGTAGGTCCCGGGACAGGGGTTTGCAGCCCCAGCATTTT
CASRSRDRGLQPQHF
>TRBV19|NA|NA|TRBJ2-2
TGTGCCAGTAATAATGATCCGCCGAACACCGGGGAGCTGTTTTTT
CASNNDPPNTGELFF
>TRBV23-1|TRBD1|once|TRBJ1-5
TGCGCCAGCAGTCAACCTGACAGGGGGCCTCTTGAGGATCAGCCCCAGCATTTT
CASSQPDRGPLEDQPQHF
>TRBV6-5|TRBD2|NA|TRBJ2-3
TGTGCCAGCAGTTACTTCGCTAGCGGGGGAAAGGATACGCAGTATTTT
CASSYFASGGKDTQYF
>TRBV10-1|NA|NA|TRBJ2-7
TGCGCCAGCAGTGCATCCGGGCAGGTAACCTACGAGCAGTACTTC
CASSASGQVTYEQYF
>TRBV11-3|NA|NA|TRBJ1-1
TGTGCCAGCAGCTCTCAACGGGAGGGGTGGACTGAAGCTTTCTTT
CASSSQREGWTEAFF
>TRBV7-3|TRBD2|NA|TRBJ2-1
TGTGCCAGCAGCCCCGCGGGGGGGGCGGGTTACAATGAGCAGTTCTTC
CASSPAGGAGYNEQFF
>TRBV6-4|TRBD2|NA|TRBJ2-1
TGTGCCAGCCGGGCTAGCGGGGGTATGAGGGGTGAGCAGTTCTTC
CASRASGGMRGEQFF
>TRBV18|NA|NA|TRBJ1-3
TGTGCCAGCTCACCACCGGGTCGACCCCTGGGGGGAAACACCATATATTTT
CASSPPGRPLGGNTIYF
>TRBV11-3|TRBD1|NA|TRBJ1-1
TGTGCCAGCAGCTTTCGACAGGGGAGGGGGACTGAAGCTTTCTTT
CASSFRQGRGTEAFF
>TRBV7-3|TRBD1|few|TRBJ2-2
TGTGCCAGCAGCTATACAGGGGGAAACACCGGGGAGCTGTTTTTT
CASSYTGGNTGELFF
>TRBV5-6|TRBD2|NA|TRBJ2-1
TGTGCCAGCAGCGTGACTAGCGGGGGGAGGAAATGGGATGAGCAGTTCTTC
CASSVTSGGRKWDEQFF
>TRBV19|TRBD2|NA|TRBJ2-5
TGTGCCAGTAGTACGGGACTAGCGGGGGGGCGTCGAGAGACCCAGTACTTC
CASSTGLAGGRRETQYF
>TRBV4-1|NA|NA|TRBJ2-5
TGCGCCAGCAGCCAAGATGGGCGGAACCAAGAGACCCAGTACTTC
CASSQDGRNQETQYF